A single sample is the source of the 30 T cell receptor beta chains below, sequenced in a study of cytomegalovirus exposure and HLA in healthy donors. The PCR contained 60 Vbeta and 13 Jbeta primers. Only in-frame clones appear in the TCRdb table, and some are missing; sequencing was by immunoSEQ multiplex PCR. The sample shows some 120,000 clones, about 80% of them seen only once. The sequencing input was PBMCs. The receptors were sampled from a man between 35 and 55 years old in good health and CMV-seronegative.

The chain is built from TRBV11-2 and TRBJ2-7, with D unresolved. The CDR3 has 15 residues. V lost 4 bases, J lost 1 base, and 14 bases lay in between. Germline V CDR1 and CDR2: SGHAT, FQNNGV. CDR3 nucleotides: TGTGCCAGCAGCTACCCTTGGCAAACGTCCTACGAGCAGTACTTC. It yields the protein CASSYPWQTSYEQYF.

The rearrangement joins TRBV27 to TRBJ2-2; tentatively, D is TRBD2 (5 bases). The CDR3 length is 18 residues. V lost 3 bases to trimming and J lost 4 bases, with 21 bases between them. Germline V gives CDR1 MNHEY, CDR2 SMNVEV (reference sequence). The CDR3 protein is CASSFAPGNPRSTGELFF. The CDR3, as DNA: TGTGCCAGCAGTTTCGCCCCCGGGAACCCACGGTCCACCGGGGAGCTGTTTTTT.

V usage is TRBV18 and J usage is TRBJ1-6; 12 nucleotides agree with TRBD1. V shed 4 bases, J shed 9 bases, and the junction held 4 bases outside the gene matches. This CDR3 region has 15 residues. Looked up from germline, CDR1 is KGHSH and CDR2 is LQKENI. CDR3 DNA sequence: TGTGCCAGCTCACAGGGGACAGGGGGCTTTTCACCCCTCCACTTT. It specifies CASSQGTGGFSPLHF.

The J gene is TRBJ1-1, the V gene TRBV23-1; 7 bases agree with TRBD1. TRBV23-1 qualifies as an ORF whose function is uncertain. The CDR3 spans 13 residues. After removal of 2 bases from V and 4 bases from J, the junction contained 1 base not matched to a gene. The CDR3 sequence: CASSQRGPTEAFF. Written as DNA, the CDR3 is TGCGCCAGCAGTCAAAGGGGGCCCACTGAAGCTTTCTTT.

This chain links TRBV29-1 with TRBJ1-6; 7 nucleotides align to TRBD1. Trimming at V came to 7 bases and at J to 8 bases, leaving 14 bases not matched to a gene. The CDR3 extends over 15 amino acids. Looked up from germline, CDR1 is SQVTM and CDR2 is ANQGSEA. CDR3 nucleotide sequence: TGCAGCGGGACTTTTAGGGGGCTCAAGCATTCACCCCTCCACTTT. Amino acids: CSGTFRGLKHSPLHF.

The gene calls are TRBV7-2 and TRBJ2-5; 7 bases fit TRBD1. The length of the CDR3 is 13 residues. Germline V gene lookup returns CDR1 SGHTA and CDR2 FQGNSA. V trimming: 5 bases; J trimming: 1 base; junction bases outside the gene matches: 1. DNA of the CDR3: TGTGCCAGCAGCAGGGACAGCCAAGAGACCCAGTACTTC. Translation: CASSRDSQETQYF.

The chain links TRBV5-5 to TRBJ1-1; TRBD1 matches 7 bases. The CDR3 contains 13 residues. CDR1 and CDR2 from the germline V gene are SGHKS and YYEKEE (reference sequence). Trimming removed 4 bases from V and 3 bases from J; junction bases left unmatched: 3. The CDR3 reads CASSATGDTEAFF. CDR3 sequence (DNA): TGTGCCAGCAGCGCTACAGGGGACACTGAAGCTTTCTTT. The full variable domain, completed using reference TRBV5-5 and TRBJ1-1, is DAGVTQSPTHLIKTRGQQVTLRCSPISGHKSVSWYQQVLGQGPQFIFQYYEKEERGRGNFPDRFSARQFPNYSSELNVNALLLGDSALYLCASSATGDTEAFFGQGTRLTVV.

The rearrangement links TRBV12-5 to TRBJ2-1, with TRBD2 matching 9 bases. CDR1 LGHNT and CDR2 FRNRAP come from the germline V gene. The CDR3 length is 14 residues. V gave up 5 bases and J gave up 6 bases; unmatched junction bases: 5. CDR3 in amino acids: CASGVGLASNEQFF. The CDR3 region has the DNA TGTGCTAGTGGTGTCGGACTAGCGAGCAATGAGCAGTTCTTC.

This chain joins TRBV6-4 and TRBJ2-7; D might be TRBD2 (6 bases). Germline values: CDR1 MRHNA, CDR2 SNTAGT. The CDR3 spans 15 residues. Trimming took 9 bases from V and 0 from J, leaving 18 bases between them. The CDR3 loop reads CARKEEGSSSYEQYF. The CDR3 DNA is TGTGCCAGAAAGGAGGAGGGATCCAGCTCCTACGAGCAGTACTTC.

This chain links TRBV30 with TRBJ2-7; TRBD1 matches 10 bases. The V gene's germline CDR1 is GTSNPN and CDR2 SVGIG (reference sequence). V lost 5 bases and J lost 2; bases outside the gene matches: 3. The length of the CDR3 is 13 residues. Here the CDR3 reads CAWEGTGAYEQYF. DNA for the CDR3: TGTGCCTGGGAAGGGACAGGGGCCTACGAGCAGTACTTC.

This clone was counted only a few times. The chain links TRBV18 to TRBJ1-5; 9 bases match TRBD1. The V segment lost 3 bases and the J segment 3 bases; nucleotides outside the gene matches: 9. CDR3 size: 17 residues. Germline assignment: CDR1 KGHSH and CDR2 LQKENI. Here the CDR3 reads CASSPGQGWGNNQPQHF. The CDR3 DNA reads as TGTGCCAGCTCACCGGGACAGGGATGGGGTAACAATCAGCCCCAGCATTTT.

The V call is TRBV15, the J call TRBJ2-2, with D perhaps TRBD2 (6 bases). Germline CDR1 is LNHNV and CDR2 is YYDKDF (reference sequence). This CDR3 contains 13 residues. V was pared by 5 bases and J by 5 bases, with 9 bases between. The CDR3 is CATSGRSTGELFF. DNA of the CDR3: TGTGCCACCAGCGGGAGGAGTACCGGGGAGCTGTTTTTT.

The rearrangement uses TRBV19 and TRBJ2-1; D may be TRBD2 (5 bases). This CDR3 contains 15 residues. Trimming cost V 9 bases and J 2 bases, with 17 bases left between them. Looked up from germline, CDR1 is LNHDA and CDR2 is SQIVND (reference sequence). CDR3 bases: TGTGCCAGCAGTGAGGGCCTGGAGCCCTACAATGAGCAGTTCTTC. Encoded protein: CASSEGLEPYNEQFF. The full variable domain, with the rest looked up from reference TRBV19 and TRBJ2-1, is DGGITQSPKYLFRKEGQNVTLSCEQNLNHDAMYWYRQDPGQGLRLIYYSQIVNDFQKGDIAEGYSVSREKKESFPLTVTSAQKNPTAFYLCASSEGLEPYNEQFFGPGTRLTVL.

V usage is TRBV6-1 and J usage is TRBJ2-7; D perhaps matches TRBD1 (6 bases). The V gene's germline CDR1 is MNHNS and CDR2 SASEGT. This CDR3 has 13 residues. V lost 5 bases, J lost 7 bases, and 15 bases lay in between. As DNA, the CDR3 is TGTGCCAGCAGTTGGACTCCAAGGGGGGAGCAGTACTTC. Amino acid sequence: CASSWTPRGEQYF.

This clone was detected only once. V gene TRBV9 combines with J gene TRBJ1-6, with D maybe TRBD1 (6 bases). V lost 0 bases, J lost 4 bases, and 11 bases lay in between. The CDR3 is 16 residues long. Germline-derived CDR1 and CDR2 are SGDLS and YYNGEE. This CDR3 reads CASSVEDTGYNSPLHF. The CDR3 coding sequence is TGTGCCAGCAGCGTAGAAGATACAGGGTATAATTCACCCCTCCACTTT.

This clone came up once. The V and J genes are TRBV4-1 and TRBJ2-1, with D possibly being TRBD1 (6 bases). Germline V gives CDR1 MGHRA, CDR2 YSYEKL. Trimming left V 2 bases short and J 7 bases short, with 6 bases between. The CDR3 is 12 residues long. The CDR3: CASSQTGNEQFF. The CDR3 nucleotides read TGCGCCAGCAGCCAAACAGGGAATGAGCAGTTCTTC.

The chain is built from TRBV28 and TRBJ1-5; 8 positions match TRBD1. V shed 6 bases and J 4 bases; nucleotides not matched to a gene: 8. From germline, CDR1 is MDHEN and CDR2 SYDVKM. This CDR3 is 15 amino acids long. The CDR3 bases are TGTGCCAGCAGATTACCGGGACAGGATAATCAGCCCCAGCATTTT. This translates into CASRLPGQDNQPQHF.

This CDR3 is CASSRAGTGDEQYF. The CDR3, as DNA: TGTGCCAGCAGCCGTGCCGGGACAGGTGACGAGCAGTACTTC. The V call is TRBV5-4, the J call TRBJ2-7; 8 nucleotides line up with TRBD1. The CDR3 sequence is 14 residues long. V shed 4 bases, J shed 5 bases, and the junction held 8 bases outside the gene matches. The germline CDR1 and CDR2 sequences are SGHNT and YYREEE (reference sequence).

This clone is labeled medium-sized. The CDR3 loop reads CASSVSSGTYEQYF. The CDR3 DNA sequence: TGTGCCAGCAGTGTATCTAGCGGGACCTACGAGCAGTACTTC. J is TRBJ2-7 and V is TRBV2; 9 bases agree with TRBD2. The CDR3 consists of 14 residues. V shed 4 bases, J shed 2 bases, and the junction held 3 bases outside the gene matches. Germline V gene lookup returns CDR1 SNHLY and CDR2 FYNNEI.

V and J are TRBV7-2 and TRBJ2-4, with D perhaps matching TRBD1 (5 bases). Germline CDR1 SGHTA, CDR2 FQGNSA. V gave up 5 bases and J gave up 6 bases, with 11 bases separating them. The CDR3 sequence is 13 residues long. The CDR3 protein is CASSPGKGNIQYF. CDR3 DNA: TGTGCCAGCAGCCCAGGGAAGGGAAACATTCAGTACTTC.

The chain carries TRBV29-1 and TRBJ2-7, with a possible D match to TRBD1 (5 bases). V was clipped by 4 bases and J by 3 bases, with 13 bases between them. CDR3 length equals 13 residues. The V gene's germline CDR1 is SQVTM and CDR2 ANQGSEA. CDR3 nucleotide sequence: TGCAGCGTTGGGGGCCGTACCAACTACGAGCAGTACTTC. It encodes CSVGGRTNYEQYF.

The rearrangement joins TRBV5-1 to TRBJ1-4; 7 bases align to TRBD1. This CDR3 is 14 amino acids long. Germline V gives CDR1 SGHRS, CDR2 YFSETQ. The junction had 3 bases not matched to a gene; V was cut back by 3 bases and J by 4 bases. The CDR3 DNA follows: TGCGCCAGCAGCTGGACAGGCTTTAATGAAAAACTGTTTTTT. It is translated as CASSWTGFNEKLFF.

The sample holds a few counts of this clone. The chain uses TRBV19 and TRBJ2-1; D might be TRBD1 (5 bases). V was clipped by 3 bases and J by 5 bases, with 14 bases between them. The CDR3 covers 15 residues. Germline CDR1 LNHDA, CDR2 SQIVND (reference sequence). CDR3: CASSIEAGPNNEQFF. The CDR3 nucleotides read TGTGCCAGTAGTATCGAGGCAGGGCCAAACAATGAGCAGTTCTTC. Based on the CDR3 plus reference TRBV19 and TRBJ2-1, the full variable domain is DGGITQSPKYLFRKEGQNVTLSCEQNLNHDAMYWYRQDPGQGLRLIYYSQIVNDFQKGDIAEGYSVSREKKESFPLTVTSAQKNPTAFYLCASSIEAGPNNEQFFGPGTRLTVL.

This chain uses TRBV6-5 with TRBJ2-5; 11 bases align to TRBD1. Germline CDR1 is MNHEY and CDR2 is SVGAGI. Unmatched junction bases numbered 7, after V lost 2 bases and J lost 5 bases. CDR3 length: 16 residues. The CDR3 spells CASSYIRTGGGETQYF. CDR3 in DNA: TGTGCCAGCAGTTACATCAGGACAGGGGGCGGGGAGACCCAGTACTTC.

This clone was observed a handful of times. This chain uses TRBV7-9 with TRBJ2-2, with 7 bases aligning to TRBD2. The CDR3 has 13 amino acids. Germline V gene data show CDR1 as SEHNR and CDR2 as FQNEAQ (reference sequence). J gave up 0 bases and V 8 bases, and 0 bases lay outside the gene matches. The CDR3: CASGGANTGELFF. The CDR3 nucleotides are TGTGCCAGCGGGGGGGCGAACACCGGGGAGCTGTTTTTT.

The V and J genes are TRBV7-2 and TRBJ2-1; no clear D. V was shortened by 0 bases and J by 4 bases, with 10 bases between the two germline ends. The CDR3 contains 15 residues. Germline V gene data show CDR1 as SGHTA and CDR2 as FQGNSA. The CDR3 reads CASSLATPVYNEQFF. CDR3 in DNA: TGTGCCAGCAGCTTAGCCACCCCAGTTTACAATGAGCAGTTCTTC.

This chain uses TRBV12-1 with TRBJ1-5; the D call in the table, TRBD1, was not verified against the DNA. TRBV12-1 has pseudogene status. The length of the CDR3 is 16 residues. This CDR3 reads CASSPRTGDSNQPQHF. The DNA of the CDR3 is TGTGCCAGCAGCCCGAGGACAGGGGATAGCAATCAGCCCCAGCATTTT.

The chain links TRBV5-5 to TRBJ2-7, with D possibly matching TRBD1 (7 bases). The CDR3 has 17 amino acids. Between the trimmed V and J ends, which lost 0 bases and 4 bases, there was a span of 20 bases. CDR1 and CDR2 from the germline V gene are SGHKS and YYEKEE (reference sequence). The CDR3 nucleotides are TGTGCCAGCAGCTTGGAAGAGGGGGCGGGGTTGGGATACGAGCAGTACTTC. Translated: CASSLEEGAGLGYEQYF.

The chain links TRBV5-6 to TRBJ2-7; 11 positions match TRBD1. Losses at the gene ends were 4 bases for V and 4 bases for J; bases not matched to a gene: 10. Looked up from germline, CDR1 is SGHDT and CDR2 is YYEEEE. This CDR3 spans 16 amino acids. The CDR3 sequence is CASSRSAGDRGYEQYF. CDR3 coding DNA: TGTGCCAGCAGCAGATCTGCCGGGGACAGGGGGTACGAGCAGTACTTC.

This chain connects TRBV28 to TRBJ2-3; tentatively, D is TRBD2 (5 bases). The CDR3 sequence is 14 residues long. V lost 6 bases to trimming and J lost 4 bases, with 14 bases between them. Germline V CDR1 and CDR2: MDHEN, SYDVKM. This CDR3 reads CASSPRRYADTQYF. CDR3 DNA sequence: TGTGCCAGCAGCCCCAGGAGGTACGCAGATACGCAGTATTTT.